Sequencing of this T cell receptor (beta chain) was carried out in a study of T-cell memory formation after mild COVID-19. General study results and limits: Clones contracting across day 15 to 85 had a balanced CD4/CD8 profile; later expanding clones leaned CD4+. Cross-reactive memory seemingly joined, as some responding clones were found in pre-infection memory. CD4+ contracting clones were found mainly in CM and EM, and CD8+ ones in EMRA.

Barcoded TCR alpha and TCR beta cDNA libraries with UMIs came from 5'RACE using constant-segment primers. In TCRdb, the 5' RACE reads were re-called with MiXCR into one record per CDR3 protein. The repertoire holds some 300,000 distinct CDR3 sequences, roughly 20% seen once, with over 20% in the top ten. Looked up from germline, CDR1 is SGHRS and CDR2 is YFSETQ. The CDR3 runs to 14 residues. Trimming stripped 4 bases from V and 2 bases from J, with 13 bases between. This clonotype has more than one count but fewer than ten. The antigen is undetermined. The specimen sequenced was PBMCs or a T cell subset sorted from them (not recorded which). The chain is built from TRBV5-1 and TRBJ2-7; the D is unclear. The origin of this receptor is a man younger than 30 who had mild COVID-19 (a few samples of this study predate the infection). Cell type and time point are not known. The CDR3, as DNA: TGCGCCAGCAGCGCCTCGGGCGCCACCTACGAGCAGTACTTC. It is translated as CASSASGATYEQYF.